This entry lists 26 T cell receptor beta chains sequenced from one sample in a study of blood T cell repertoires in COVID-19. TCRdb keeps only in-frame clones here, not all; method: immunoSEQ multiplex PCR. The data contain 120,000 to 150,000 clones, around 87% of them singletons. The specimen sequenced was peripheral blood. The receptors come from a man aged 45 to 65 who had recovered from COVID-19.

Written as DNA, the CDR3 is TGCGCCAGCAGCTTGGATCAGGGTACATATGGCTACACCTTC. The encoded protein is CASSLDQGTYGYTF. The V call is TRBV5-1, the J call TRBJ1-2; possibly TRBD1 for D (5 bases). CDR3 length: 14 amino acids. Trimming shortened V by 0 bases and J by 5 bases, and 11 bases separated the two germline ends. Germline V gene sequence: CDR1 SGHRS, CDR2 YFSETQ.

CDR3 DNA sequence: TGTGCCAGCAGTAATACGACAGGGGAAGCTTTCTTT. Translation: CASSNTTGEAFF. This sequence joins TRBV7-3 and TRBJ1-1; TRBD1 aligns across 7 bases. Germline assignment: CDR1 SGHTA and CDR2 FQGTGA. The CDR3 consists of 12 residues. V lost 6 bases and J lost 8; bases outside the gene matches: 6.

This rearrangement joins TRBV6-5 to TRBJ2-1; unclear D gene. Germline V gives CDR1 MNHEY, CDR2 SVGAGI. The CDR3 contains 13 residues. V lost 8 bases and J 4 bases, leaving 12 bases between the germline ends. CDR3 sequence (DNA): TGTGCCAGCGGCCAGAAAACATACAATGAGCAGTTCTTC. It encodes CASGQKTYNEQFF.

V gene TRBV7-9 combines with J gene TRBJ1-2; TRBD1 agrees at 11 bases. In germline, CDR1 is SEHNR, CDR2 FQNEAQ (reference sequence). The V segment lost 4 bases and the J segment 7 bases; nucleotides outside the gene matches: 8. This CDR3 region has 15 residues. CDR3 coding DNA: TGTGCCAGCAGCTCGTCCGGGACAGGGGGTCCTGGCTACACCTTC. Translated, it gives CASSSSGTGGPGYTF.

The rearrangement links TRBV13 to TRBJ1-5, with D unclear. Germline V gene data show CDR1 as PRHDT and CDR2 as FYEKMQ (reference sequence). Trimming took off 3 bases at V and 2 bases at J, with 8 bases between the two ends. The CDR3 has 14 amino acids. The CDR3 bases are TGTGCCAGCAGCTTTAACTCGGGCAATCAGCCCCAGCATTTT. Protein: CASSFNSGNQPQHF.

DNA for the CDR3: TGTGCCAGCAGCCAATACGCCTCAGCTAACTATGGCTACACCTTC. Translating it yields CASSQYASANYGYTF. J is TRBJ1-2 and V is TRBV3-1 (or the pseudogene TRBV3-2), with D hard to call. The CDR3 contains 15 residues. The germline V gene encodes CDR1 LGHDT and CDR2 YNNKEL (reference sequence). Deletions cut 2 bases from V and 0 bases from J, with 10 bases between.

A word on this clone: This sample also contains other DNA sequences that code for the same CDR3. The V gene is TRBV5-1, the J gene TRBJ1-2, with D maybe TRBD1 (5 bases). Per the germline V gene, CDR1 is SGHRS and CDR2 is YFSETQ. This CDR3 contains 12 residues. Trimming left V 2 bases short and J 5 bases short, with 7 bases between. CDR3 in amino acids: CASSLDSYGYTF. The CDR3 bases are TGCGCCAGCAGCTTAGACAGTTATGGCTACACCTTC.

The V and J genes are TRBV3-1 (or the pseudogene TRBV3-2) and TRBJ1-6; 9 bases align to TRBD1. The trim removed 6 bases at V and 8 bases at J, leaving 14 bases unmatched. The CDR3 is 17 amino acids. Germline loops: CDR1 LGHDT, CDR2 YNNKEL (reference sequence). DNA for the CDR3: TGTGCCAGCAGTCCTCAGACAGGGGGACATTTGGATTCACCCCTCCACTTT. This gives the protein CASSPQTGGHLDSPLHF.

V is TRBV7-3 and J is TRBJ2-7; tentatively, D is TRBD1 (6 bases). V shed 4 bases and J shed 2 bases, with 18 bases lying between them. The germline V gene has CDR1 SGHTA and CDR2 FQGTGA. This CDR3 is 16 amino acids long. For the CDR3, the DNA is TGTGCCAGCAGCTCAAGGGGACCAGGGGAAGCCTACGAGCAGTACTTC. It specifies CASSSRGPGEAYEQYF.

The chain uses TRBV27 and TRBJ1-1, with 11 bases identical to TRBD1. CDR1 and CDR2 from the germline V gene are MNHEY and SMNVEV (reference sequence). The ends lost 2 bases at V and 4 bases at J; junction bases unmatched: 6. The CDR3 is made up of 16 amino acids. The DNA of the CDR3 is TGTGCCAGCAGTTTAACCGCCGGGACAGGGGGCACTGAAGCTTTCTTT. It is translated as CASSLTAGTGGTEAFF.

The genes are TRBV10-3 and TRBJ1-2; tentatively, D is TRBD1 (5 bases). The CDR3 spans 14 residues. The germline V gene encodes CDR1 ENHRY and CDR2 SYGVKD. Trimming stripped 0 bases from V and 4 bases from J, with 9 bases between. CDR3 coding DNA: TGTGCCATCAGTGAGTCGGGGGGACCCTATGGCTACACCTTC. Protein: CAISESGGPYGYTF.

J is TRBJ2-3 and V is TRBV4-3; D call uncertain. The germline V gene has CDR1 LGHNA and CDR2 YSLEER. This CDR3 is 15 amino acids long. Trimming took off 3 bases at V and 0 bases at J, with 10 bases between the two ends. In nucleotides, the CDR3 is TGCGCCAGCAGCCAGGGCAGCTTTAGCACAGATACGCAGTATTTT. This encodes CASSQGSFSTDTQYF.

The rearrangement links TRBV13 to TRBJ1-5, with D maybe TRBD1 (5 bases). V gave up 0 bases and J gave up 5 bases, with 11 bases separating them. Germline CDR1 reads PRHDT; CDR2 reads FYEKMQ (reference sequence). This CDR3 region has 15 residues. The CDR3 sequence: CASSLGRAGDQPQHF. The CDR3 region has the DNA TGTGCCAGCAGCTTAGGCCGCGCGGGGGATCAGCCCCAGCATTTT.

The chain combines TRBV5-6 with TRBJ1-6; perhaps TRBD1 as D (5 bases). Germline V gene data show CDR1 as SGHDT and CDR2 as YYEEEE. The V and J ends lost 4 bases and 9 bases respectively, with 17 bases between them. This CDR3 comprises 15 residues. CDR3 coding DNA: TGTGCCAGCAGCCCGGCCCGGGGGATAGGTTCACCCCTCCACTTT. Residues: CASSPARGIGSPLHF. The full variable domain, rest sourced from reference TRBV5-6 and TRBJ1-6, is DAGVTQSPTHLIKTRGQQVTLRCSPKSGHDTVSWYQQALGQGPQFIFQYYEEEERQRGNFPDRFSGHQFPNYSSELNVNALLLGDSALYLCASSPARGIGSPLHFGNGTRLTVT.

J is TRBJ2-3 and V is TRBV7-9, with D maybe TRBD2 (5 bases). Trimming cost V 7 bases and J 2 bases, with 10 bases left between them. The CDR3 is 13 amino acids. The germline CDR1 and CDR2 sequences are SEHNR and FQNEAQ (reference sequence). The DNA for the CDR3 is TGTGCCAGCATTCCGGACTTCACAGATACGCAGTATTTT. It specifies CASIPDFTDTQYF.

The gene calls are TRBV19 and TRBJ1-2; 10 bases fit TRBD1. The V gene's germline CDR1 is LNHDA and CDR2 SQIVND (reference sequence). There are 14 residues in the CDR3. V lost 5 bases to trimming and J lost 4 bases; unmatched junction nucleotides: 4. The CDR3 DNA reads TGTGCCAGTAGTTTTGGACAGGGGGGCTATGGCTACACCTTC. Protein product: CASSFGQGGYGYTF.

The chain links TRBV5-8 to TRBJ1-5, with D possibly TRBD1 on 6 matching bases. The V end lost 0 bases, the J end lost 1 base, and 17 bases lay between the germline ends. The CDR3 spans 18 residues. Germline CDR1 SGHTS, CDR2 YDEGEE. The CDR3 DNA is TGTGCCAGCAGCTTGGGAGTAGCAGGGGCCCTCAGCAATCAGCCCCAGCATTTT. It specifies CASSLGVAGALSNQPQHF.

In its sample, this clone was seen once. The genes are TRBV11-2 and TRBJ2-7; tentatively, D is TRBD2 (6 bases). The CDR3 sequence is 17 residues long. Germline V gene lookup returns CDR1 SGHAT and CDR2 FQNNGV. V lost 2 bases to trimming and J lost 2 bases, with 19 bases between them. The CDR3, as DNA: TGTGCCAGCAGCTTACACCGAGGAACTAGCAGGCCCTACGAGCAGTACTTC. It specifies CASSLHRGTSRPYEQYF.

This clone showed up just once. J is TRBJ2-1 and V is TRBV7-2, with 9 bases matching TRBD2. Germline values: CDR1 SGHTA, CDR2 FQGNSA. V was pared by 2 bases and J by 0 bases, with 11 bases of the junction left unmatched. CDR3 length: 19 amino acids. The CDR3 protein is CASSLYASGAFSSYNEQFF. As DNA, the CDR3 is TGTGCCAGCAGCTTATACGCTAGCGGGGCTTTTTCCTCCTACAATGAGCAGTTCTTC.

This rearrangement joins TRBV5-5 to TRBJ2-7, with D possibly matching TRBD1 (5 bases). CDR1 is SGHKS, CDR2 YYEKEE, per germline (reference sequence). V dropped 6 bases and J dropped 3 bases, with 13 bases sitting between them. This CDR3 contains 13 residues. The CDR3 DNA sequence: TGTGCCAGCAACCCGGACACATTCTACGAGCAGTACTTC. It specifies CASNPDTFYEQYF.

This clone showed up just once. In DNA, the CDR3 is TGTGCCAGCAGCTTTGAGGGGGCTAGGAACACCATATATTTT. Encoded protein: CASSFEGARNTIYF. V is TRBV7-8 and J is TRBJ1-3, with 7 bases lining up with TRBD1. This CDR3 is built from 14 residues. CDR1 is SGHVS, CDR2 FQNEAQ, per germline. V was pared by 3 bases and J by 7 bases, with 6 bases of the junction left unmatched.

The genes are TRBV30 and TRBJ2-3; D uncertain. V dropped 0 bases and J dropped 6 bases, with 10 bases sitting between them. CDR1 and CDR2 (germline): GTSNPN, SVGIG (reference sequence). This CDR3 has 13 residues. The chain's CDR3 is CAWSVGGQDTQYF. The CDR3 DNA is TGTGCCTGGAGTGTAGGTGGGCAGGATACGCAGTATTTT. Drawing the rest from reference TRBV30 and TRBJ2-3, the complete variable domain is SQTIHQWPATLVQPVGSPLSLECTVEGTSNPNLYWYRQAAGRGLQLLFYSVGIGQISSEVPQNLSASRPQDRQFILSSKKLLLSDSGFYLCAWSVGGQDTQYFGPGTRLTVL.

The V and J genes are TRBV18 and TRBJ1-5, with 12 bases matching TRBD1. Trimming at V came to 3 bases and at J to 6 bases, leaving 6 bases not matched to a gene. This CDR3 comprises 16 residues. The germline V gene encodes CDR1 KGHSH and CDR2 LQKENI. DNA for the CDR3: TGTGCCAGCTCACCCTCGGGACAGGGGGCGGTTCAGCCCCAGCATTTT. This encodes CASSPSGQGAVQPQHF.

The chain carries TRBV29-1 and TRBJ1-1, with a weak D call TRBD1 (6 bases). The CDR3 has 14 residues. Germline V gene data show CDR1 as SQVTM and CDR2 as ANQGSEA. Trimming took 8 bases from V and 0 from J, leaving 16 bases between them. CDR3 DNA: TGCAGCATTGGAGCAGGGGTCATGAACACTGAAGCTTTCTTT. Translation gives CSIGAGVMNTEAFF.

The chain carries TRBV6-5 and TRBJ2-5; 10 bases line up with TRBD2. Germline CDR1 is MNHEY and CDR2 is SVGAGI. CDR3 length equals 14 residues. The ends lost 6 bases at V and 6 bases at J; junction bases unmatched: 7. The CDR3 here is CASSYTSGEKTQYF. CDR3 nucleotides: TGTGCCAGCAGCTATACTAGCGGGGAGAAGACCCAGTACTTC.

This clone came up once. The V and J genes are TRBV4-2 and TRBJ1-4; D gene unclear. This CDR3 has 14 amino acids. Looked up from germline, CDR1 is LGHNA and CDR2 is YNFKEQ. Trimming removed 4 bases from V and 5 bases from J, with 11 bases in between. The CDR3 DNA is TGTGCCAGCAGCCCCGTTGAGTTAAATGAAAAACTGTTTTTT. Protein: CASSPVELNEKLFF.